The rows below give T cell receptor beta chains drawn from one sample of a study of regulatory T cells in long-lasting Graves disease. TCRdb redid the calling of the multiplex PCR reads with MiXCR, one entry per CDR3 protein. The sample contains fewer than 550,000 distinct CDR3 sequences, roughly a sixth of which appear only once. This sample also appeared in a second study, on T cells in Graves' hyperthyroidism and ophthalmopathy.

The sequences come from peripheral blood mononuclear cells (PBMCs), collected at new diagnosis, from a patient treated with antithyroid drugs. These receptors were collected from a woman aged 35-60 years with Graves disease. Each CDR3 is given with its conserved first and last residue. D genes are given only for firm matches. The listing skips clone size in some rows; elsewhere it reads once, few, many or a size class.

CASGLLDLAGASYNEQFF TGTGCTAGTGGTTTGTTGGATCTAGCGGGGGCCTCCTACAATGAGCAGTTCTTC TRBJ2-1 TRBV12-5 TRBD2 few
CASSASGWTEAFF TGTGCCAGCAGTGCCTCAGGGTGGACTGAAGCTTTCTTT TRBJ1-1 TRBV6-2/TRBV6-3 - many
CASSSWTASTDTQYF TGTGCCAGCAGTTCCTGGACAGCTAGCACAGATACGCAGTATTTT TRBJ2-3 TRBV27 - many
CASSWSANTGELFF TGTGCCAGCAGTTGGTCCGCGAACACCGGGGAGCTGTTTTTT TRBJ2-2 TRBV27 - few
CASSYRTNSEAFF TGTGCCAGCAGTTATAGGACGAACTCTGAAGCTTTCTTT TRBJ1-1 TRBV6-2/TRBV6-3 - many
CASSQREQETQYF TGCGCCAGCAGCCAACGGGAACAAGAGACCCAGTACTTC TRBJ2-5 TRBV4-1 - many
CSANHREGTNEKLFF TGCAGTGCAAATCACAGGGAGGGCACTAATGAAAAACTGTTTTTT TRBJ1-4 TRBV20-1 - -
CSAVSSGGSEQYF TGCAGTGCTGTTTCTAGCGGGGGGTCCGAACAGTACTTC TRBJ2-7 TRBV20-1 TRBD2 -
CSARELYEAFF TGCAGTGCTAGAGAGCTGTATGAAGCTTTCTTT TRBJ1-1 TRBV20-1 - many
CASSLSGQPNQPQHF TGTGCCAGCAGTTTATCAGGACAGCCTAATCAGCCCCAGCATTTT TRBJ1-5 TRBV12-3/TRBV12-4 - many
CATSRVGDRGNGYTF TGTGCCACCAGCAGAGTAGGGGACAGGGGGAATGGCTACACCTTC TRBJ1-2 TRBV15 TRBD1 few
CASSRTETYEQYF TGTGCCAGCAGTCGGACGGAAACCTACGAGCAGTACTTC TRBJ2-7 TRBV2 - -
CASSEYRGNRGYGELFF TGTGCCAGCAGCGAATATAGGGGGAACAGGGGGTACGGGGAGCTGTTTTTT TRBJ2-2 TRBV9 TRBD1 -
CASSVAGGTTGNTQYF TGTGCCAGCAGCGTAGCGGGGGGCACAACGGGAAATACGCAGTATTTT TRBJ2-3 TRBV9 - -
CASSLGDRVYDTGELFF TGTGCCAGCAGCTTAGGGGACAGGGTTTATGACACCGGGGAGCTGTTTTTT TRBJ2-2 TRBV11-2 TRBD1 -
CASSFPGIEAFF TGTGCCAGCAGCTTTCCAGGGATTGAAGCTTTCTTT TRBJ1-1 TRBV5-4 - once
CASSLVGGGHEQFF TGTGCCAGCAGTTTAGTTGGCGGGGGGCATGAGCAGTTCTTC TRBJ2-1 TRBV12-3/TRBV12-4 TRBD2 -
CASSQDSEGRSNGYTF TGTGCCAGCAGCCAAGATTCGGAAGGACGTTCGAATGGCTACACCTTC TRBJ1-2 TRBV3-1 - many
CASSVTGPNTEAFF TGTGCCAGCAGTGTGACAGGGCCGAACACTGAAGCTTTCTTT TRBJ1-1 TRBV6-1 TRBD1 -
CASSPGTGTYGYTF TGTGCCAGCAGCCCCGGGACAGGGACCTATGGCTACACCTTC TRBJ1-2 TRBV28 TRBD1 many
CASSFSRYEQYF TGTGCCAGCAGTTTTTCCCGATACGAGCAGTACTTC TRBJ2-7 TRBV28 - many
CSETKQLNTEAFF TGCAGCGAGACAAAACAGCTGAACACTGAAGCTTTCTTT TRBJ1-1 TRBV29-1 - many